The 8 T cell receptor beta chains below all came from one sample that was sequenced in a study of T-cell memory formation after mild COVID-19. Using its own MiXCR run on the 5' RACE reads, TCRdb lists one record per CDR3 protein. In the table there are 300,000 to 400,000 distinct CDR3 sequences, around a sixth of which are singletons. Sequencing used PBMCs or a T cell subset sorted from them (not recorded which). Every receptor here comes from a man younger than 35 who had mild COVID-19 (a few samples of this study predate the infection). Cell type and time point are not known.

The chain joins TRBV4-1 to TRBJ1-5; D is ambiguous. Germline V gene sequence: CDR1 MGHRA, CDR2 YSYEKL. V was trimmed by 1 base and J by 9 bases, leaving 16 bases between them. CDR3 length: 15 residues. CDR3 residues: CASSQGLWRGSPQHF. The CDR3 DNA follows: TGCGCCAGCAGCCAAGGATTGTGGCGGGGATCGCCCCAGCATTTT.

This clonotype was seen a handful of times. The rearrangement uses TRBV7-9 and TRBJ1-5; D call uncertain. Germline CDR1 is SEHNR and CDR2 is FQNEAQ (reference sequence). The CDR3 is made up of 13 amino acids. The V and J ends lost 5 bases and 5 bases respectively, with 10 bases between them. The CDR3 nucleotides are TGTGCCAGCAGCCCTGACACCTATCAGCCCCAGCATTTT. Translation: CASSPDTYQPQHF.

In this sample, this clonotype turned up a few times. V is TRBV6-5 and J is TRBJ1-2; D gene uncertain. The germline gives CDR1 MNHEY, CDR2 SVGAGI. The CDR3 length is 13 residues. V was shortened by 2 bases and J by 5 bases, with 9 bases between the two germline ends. CDR3 protein: CASSYLGIYGYTF. In DNA form, the CDR3 reads TGTGCCAGCAGTTACCTAGGGATTTATGGCTACACCTTC.

A few counts support this clonotype. The rearrangement joins TRBV6-2 or TRBV6-3 to TRBJ1-6; D not certain. Germline lookup yields CDR1 MNHEY and CDR2 SVGEGT. V was pared by 5 bases and J by 5 bases, with 10 bases between. The CDR3 has 14 residues. In DNA, the CDR3 is TGTGCCAGCAGTAGTCGGGCGAATAATTCACCCCTCCACTTT. Its translation is CASSSRANNSPLHF.

V gene TRBV30 combines with J gene TRBJ2-7, with 10 nucleotides matching TRBD1. This CDR3 is 17 amino acids long. The germline gives CDR1 GTSNPN, CDR2 SVGIG (reference sequence). V shed 0 bases and J 4 bases; nucleotides not matched to a gene: 12. CDR3 bases: TGTGCCTGGAGTGTACGGACAGGGGGATCCGCCGCTTACGAGCAGTACTTC. Its protein product is CAWSVRTGGSAAYEQYF.

This clonotype was picked up a small number of times. The chain combines TRBV27 with TRBJ1-1; 7 bases line up with TRBD1. The CDR3 is made up of 15 amino acids. In germline, CDR1 is MNHEY, CDR2 SMNVEV (reference sequence). V was pared by 4 bases and J by 1 base, with 6 bases of the junction left unmatched. The DNA of the CDR3 is TGTGCCAGCAGTTGGGCCGGGACAGAGAACACTGAAGCTTTCTTT. Translation gives CASSWAGTENTEAFF.

This clonotype has just a few counts. This chain links TRBV5-1 with TRBJ2-3; the match to TRBD2 covers 12 bases. Trimming took 6 bases from V and 4 from J; bases not matched to a gene: 6. The CDR3 contains 15 residues. Germline values: CDR1 SGHRS, CDR2 YFSETQ. The CDR3 region has the DNA TGCGCCAGCACGCTAGCGGGGGGGCGTGCAGATACGCAGTATTTT. It is translated as CASTLAGGRADTQYF.

This clonotype has more than one count but fewer than ten. The chain employs TRBV7-9 and TRBJ1-3; D possibly corresponds to TRBD1 (6 bases). Trimming took 5 bases from V and 4 from J, leaving 12 bases between them. This CDR3 comprises 14 residues. CDR1 and CDR2 from the germline V gene are SEHNR and FQNEAQ (reference sequence). DNA of the CDR3: TGTGCCAGCAGCCCGGACAGTGGCGGAAACACCATATATTTT. Its translation is CASSPDSGGNTIYF. The full variable domain, completed using reference TRBV7-9 and TRBJ1-3, is DTGVSQNPRHKITKRGQNVTFRCDPISEHNRLYWYRQTLGQGPEFLTYFQNEAQLEKSRLLSDRFSAERPKGSFSTLEIQRTEQGDSAMYLCASSPDSGGNTIYFGEGSWLTVV.